Given below is one TCR beta chain in context. The protocol was immunoSEQ multiplex PCR, while the TCRdb copy is restricted to in-frame clones and leaves out a portion. The repertoire includes roughly 250,000 clones, 70% of them detected once, and just over 15% sits in the top ten. TCR beta library input comprised around 2 micrograms of genomic DNA from cryopreserved PBMCs. The data belong to a study of cytotoxic CD8 clonotypes in ibrutinib-treated CLL. Overall study context: The cohort had over ten relapsed/refractory and some 16 treatment-naive patients, 17 IGHV unmutated.

Deletions cut 5 bases from V and 3 bases from J, with 17 bases between. CDR1 SGHVS and CDR2 FQNEAQ come from the germline V gene. CDR3 length: 15 residues. The V call is TRBV7-8, the J call TRBJ2-7; D gene unclear. The TCR originated in a human donor with chronic lymphocytic leukemia. Source: PBMCs, taken after 24 months of ibrutinib treatment. The DNA of the CDR3 is TGTGCCAGCAGCCCCCCCTTGAAACGCGACTACGAGCAGTACTTC. Its protein is CASSPPLKRDYEQYF.